This TCR beta chain was retrieved from a study of graft-versus-host responses after intestinal transplantation. The wider study: Recipients had multivisceral, liver-intestinal, or isolated intestinal transplants.

Concerning this clone: Its matching antigen is unknown.

Regarding the study as a whole: Individuals who had graft-donor T cell macrochimerism had allografts that showed high graft-versus-host to host-versus-graft clonal ratios.

The protocol was immunoSEQ multiplex PCR, while the TCRdb copy is restricted to in-frame clones and leaves out a portion. This table holds under 100,000 clones, 85% to 95% found once. This CDR3 is built from 13 residues. CDR1 is LGHNA and CDR2 is YSLEER in the germline V gene. The V gene lost 0 bases and the J gene lost 8 bases, with 11 bases spanning the gap. The sequence was obtained from a human donor who was the organ donor for an intestinal transplant. This rearrangement joins TRBV4-3 to TRBJ2-7; D is uncertain. Sequencing was performed on unstimulated CD8+ T cells sorted from spleen or lymph node cells, taken before transplant. Written as DNA, the CDR3 is TGCGCCAGCAGCCAAGAGTTTTTACAGAAGCAGTACTTC. Protein: CASSQEFLQKQYF.